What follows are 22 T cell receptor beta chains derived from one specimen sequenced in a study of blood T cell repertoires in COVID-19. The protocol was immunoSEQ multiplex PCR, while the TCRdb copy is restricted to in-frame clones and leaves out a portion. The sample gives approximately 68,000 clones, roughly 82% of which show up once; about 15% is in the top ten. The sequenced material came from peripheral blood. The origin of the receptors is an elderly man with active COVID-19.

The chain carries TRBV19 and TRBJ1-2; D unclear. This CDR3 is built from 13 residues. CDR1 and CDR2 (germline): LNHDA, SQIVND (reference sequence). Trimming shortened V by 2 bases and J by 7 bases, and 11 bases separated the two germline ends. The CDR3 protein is CASSIWATSGYTF. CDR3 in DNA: TGTGCCAGTAGTATATGGGCAACGAGTGGCTACACCTTC.

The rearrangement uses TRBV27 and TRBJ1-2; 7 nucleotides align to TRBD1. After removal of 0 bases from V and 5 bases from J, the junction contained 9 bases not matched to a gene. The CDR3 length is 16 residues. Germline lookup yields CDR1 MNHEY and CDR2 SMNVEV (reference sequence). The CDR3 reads CASSLSWQGEGYGYTF. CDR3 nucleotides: TGTGCCAGCAGTTTATCGTGGCAGGGGGAAGGGTATGGCTACACCTTC.

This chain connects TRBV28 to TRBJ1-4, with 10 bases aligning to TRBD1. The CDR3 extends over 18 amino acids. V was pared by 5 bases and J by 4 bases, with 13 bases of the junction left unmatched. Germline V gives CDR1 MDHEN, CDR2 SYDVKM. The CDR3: CASSPTTGGGRGNEKLFF. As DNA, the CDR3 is TGTGCCAGCAGTCCGACGACAGGGGGCGGCAGAGGTAATGAAAAACTGTTTTTT.

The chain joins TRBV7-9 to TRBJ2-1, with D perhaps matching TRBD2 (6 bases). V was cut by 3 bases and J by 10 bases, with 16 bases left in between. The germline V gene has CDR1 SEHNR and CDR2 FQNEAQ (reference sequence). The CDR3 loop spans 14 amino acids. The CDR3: CASSFLTSSNEQFF. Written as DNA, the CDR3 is TGTGCCAGCAGCTTCCTGACTAGTTCAAACGAGCAGTTCTTC.

As DNA, the CDR3 is TGTGCCAGCAGTCTGACAGGGGGCCAGAGTAGCAATCAGCCCCAGCATTTT. Protein sequence: CASSLTGGQSSNQPQHF. The V gene is TRBV2, the J gene TRBJ1-5; 10 nucleotides line up with TRBD1. The germline CDR1 and CDR2 sequences are SNHLY and FYNNEI. There are 17 residues in the CDR3. J gave up 0 bases and V 5 bases, and 7 bases lay outside the gene matches. Drawing the rest from reference TRBV2 and TRBJ1-5, the complete variable domain is EPEVTQTPSHQVTQMGQEVILRCVPISNHLYFYWYRQILGQKVEFLVSFYNNEISEKSEIFDDQFSVERPDGSNFTLKIRSTKLEDSAMYFCASSLTGGQSSNQPQHFGDGTRLSIL.

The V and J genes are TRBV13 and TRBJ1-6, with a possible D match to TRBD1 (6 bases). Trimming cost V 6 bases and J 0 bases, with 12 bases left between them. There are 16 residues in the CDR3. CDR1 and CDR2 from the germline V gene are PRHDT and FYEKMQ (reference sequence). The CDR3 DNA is TGTGCCAGCAGACCGGGAGGGGGCTCCTATAATTCACCCCTCCACTTT. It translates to CASRPGGGSYNSPLHF.

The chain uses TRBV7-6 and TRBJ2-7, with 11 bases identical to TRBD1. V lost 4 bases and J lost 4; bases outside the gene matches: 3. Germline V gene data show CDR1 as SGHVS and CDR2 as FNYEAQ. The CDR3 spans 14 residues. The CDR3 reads CASSSGTGGYEQYF. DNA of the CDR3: TGTGCCAGCAGCTCCGGGACAGGGGGATACGAGCAGTACTTC.

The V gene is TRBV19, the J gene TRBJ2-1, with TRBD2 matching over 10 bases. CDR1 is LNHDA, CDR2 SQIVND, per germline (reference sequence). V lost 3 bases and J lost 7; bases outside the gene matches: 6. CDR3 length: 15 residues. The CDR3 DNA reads TGTGCCAGTAGTATGTTAGCGGGGGGCGAAAATGAGCAGTTCTTC. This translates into CASSMLAGGENEQFF. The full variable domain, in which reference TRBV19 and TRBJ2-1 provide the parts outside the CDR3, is DGGITQSPKYLFRKEGQNVTLSCEQNLNHDAMYWYRQDPGQGLRLIYYSQIVNDFQKGDIAEGYSVSREKKESFPLTVTSAQKNPTAFYLCASSMLAGGENEQFFGPGTRLTVL.

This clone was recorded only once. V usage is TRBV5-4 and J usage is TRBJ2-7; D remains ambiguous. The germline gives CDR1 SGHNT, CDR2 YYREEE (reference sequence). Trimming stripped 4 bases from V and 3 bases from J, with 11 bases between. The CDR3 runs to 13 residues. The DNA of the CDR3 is TGTGCCAGCAGCCTAGACTCACTCTACGAGCAGTACTTC. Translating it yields CASSLDSLYEQYF.

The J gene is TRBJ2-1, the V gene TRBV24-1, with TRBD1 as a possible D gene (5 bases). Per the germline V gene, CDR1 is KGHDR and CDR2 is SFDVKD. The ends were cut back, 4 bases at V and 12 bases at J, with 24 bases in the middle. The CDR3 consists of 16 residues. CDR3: CATSDTDRSTMKGQFF. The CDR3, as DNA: TGTGCCACCAGTGACACTGACAGAAGTACAATGAAAGGGCAGTTCTTC.

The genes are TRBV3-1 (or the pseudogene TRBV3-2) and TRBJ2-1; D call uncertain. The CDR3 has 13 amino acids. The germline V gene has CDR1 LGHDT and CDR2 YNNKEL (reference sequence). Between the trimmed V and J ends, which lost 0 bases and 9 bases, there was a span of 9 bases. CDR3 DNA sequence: TGTGCCAGCAGCCAAGATATCGCTACTGAGCAGTTCTTC. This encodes CASSQDIATEQFF.

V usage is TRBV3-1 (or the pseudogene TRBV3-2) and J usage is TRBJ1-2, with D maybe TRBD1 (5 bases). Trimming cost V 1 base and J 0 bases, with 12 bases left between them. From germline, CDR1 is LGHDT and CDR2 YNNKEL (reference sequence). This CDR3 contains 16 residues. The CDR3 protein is CASSQVGSRANYGYTF. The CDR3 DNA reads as TGTGCCAGCAGCCAAGTAGGCTCCAGGGCTAACTATGGCTACACCTTC.

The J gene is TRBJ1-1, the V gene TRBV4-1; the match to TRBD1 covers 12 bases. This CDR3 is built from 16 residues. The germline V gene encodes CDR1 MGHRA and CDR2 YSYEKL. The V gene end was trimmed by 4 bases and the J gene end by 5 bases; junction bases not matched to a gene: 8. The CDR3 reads CASSPYGTGGQTEAFF. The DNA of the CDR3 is TGCGCCAGCAGCCCGTATGGGACAGGGGGCCAGACTGAAGCTTTCTTT.

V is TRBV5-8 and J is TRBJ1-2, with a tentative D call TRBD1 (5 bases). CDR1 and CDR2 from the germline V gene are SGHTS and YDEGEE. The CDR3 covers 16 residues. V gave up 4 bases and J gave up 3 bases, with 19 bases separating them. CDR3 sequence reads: CASSLPDLPGDYGYTF. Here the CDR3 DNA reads TGTGCCAGCAGCCTACCGGATCTCCCGGGGGACTATGGCTACACCTTC.

This CDR3 is CSASTGSPLHF. The CDR3 nucleotides are TGCAGTGCTAGTACGGGTTCACCCCTCCACTTT. This sequence joins TRBV20-1 and TRBJ1-6; D ambiguous. The germline V and J ends were trimmed by 3 bases and 9 bases, with 6 bases remaining between them. Germline V gene data show CDR1 as DFQATT and CDR2 as SNEGSKA (reference sequence). The CDR3 totals 11 residues.

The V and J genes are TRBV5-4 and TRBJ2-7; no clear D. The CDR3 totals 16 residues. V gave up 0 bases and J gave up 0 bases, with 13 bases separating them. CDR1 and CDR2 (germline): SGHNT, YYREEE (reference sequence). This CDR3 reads CASSLAPASSSYEQYF. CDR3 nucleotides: TGTGCCAGCAGCTTGGCCCCAGCGTCGAGCTCCTACGAGCAGTACTTC.

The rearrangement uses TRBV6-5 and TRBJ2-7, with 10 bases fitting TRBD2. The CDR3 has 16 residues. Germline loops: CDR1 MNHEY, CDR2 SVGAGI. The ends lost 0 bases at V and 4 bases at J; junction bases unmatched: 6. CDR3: CASSYSVLAGDYEQYF. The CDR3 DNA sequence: TGTGCCAGCAGTTACTCGGTCCTAGCGGGAGATTACGAGCAGTACTTC.

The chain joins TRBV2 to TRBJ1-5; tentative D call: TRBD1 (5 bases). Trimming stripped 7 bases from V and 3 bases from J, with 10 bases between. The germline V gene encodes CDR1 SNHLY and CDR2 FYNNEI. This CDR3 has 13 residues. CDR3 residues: CASMGQINQPQHF. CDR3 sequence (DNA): TGTGCCAGCATGGGGCAGATCAATCAGCCCCAGCATTTT.

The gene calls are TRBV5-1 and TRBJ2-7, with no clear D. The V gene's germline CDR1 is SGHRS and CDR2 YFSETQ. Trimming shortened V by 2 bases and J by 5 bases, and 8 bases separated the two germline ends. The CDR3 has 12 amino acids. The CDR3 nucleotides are TGCGCCAGCAGCTTTGAGCGTAACGAGCAGTACTTC. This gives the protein CASSFERNEQYF.

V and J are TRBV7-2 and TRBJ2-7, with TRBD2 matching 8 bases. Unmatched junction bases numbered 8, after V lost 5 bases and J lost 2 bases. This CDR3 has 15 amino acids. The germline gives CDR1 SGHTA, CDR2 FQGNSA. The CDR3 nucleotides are TGTGCCAGCAGCATGACACTAGCGGCAACCTACGAGCAGTACTTC. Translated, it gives CASSMTLAATYEQYF.

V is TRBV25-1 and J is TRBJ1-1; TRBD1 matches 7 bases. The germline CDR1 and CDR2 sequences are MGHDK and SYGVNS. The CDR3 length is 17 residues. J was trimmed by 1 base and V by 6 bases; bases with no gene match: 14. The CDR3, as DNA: TGTGCCAGCAGACCAAATTACCACAGGGGCGAGAACACTGAAGCTTTCTTT. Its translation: CASRPNYHRGENTEAFF.

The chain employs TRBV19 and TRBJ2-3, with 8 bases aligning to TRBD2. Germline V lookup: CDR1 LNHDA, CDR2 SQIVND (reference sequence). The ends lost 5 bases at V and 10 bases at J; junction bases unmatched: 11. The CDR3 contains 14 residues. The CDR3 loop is CASSVASGSNAQYF. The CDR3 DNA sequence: TGTGCCAGTAGTGTTGCCAGCGGGAGTAACGCGCAGTATTTT.